The text below deals with one TCR beta chain. Everyone who donated was a healthy bone marrow donor. Donors likely had unrecorded immune exposures despite being nominally healthy when sampled. V shed 7 bases and J shed 2 bases, with 11 bases lying between them. Germline V gene sequence: CDR1 SGHRS, CDR2 YFSETQ. CDR3 length equals 13 residues. The record originates from a study of cytomegalovirus exposure and HLA in healthy donors. The study ran its PCR with 60 Vbeta and 13 Jbeta primers. Using immunoSEQ multiplex PCR, the repertoire was profiled, and TCRdb retains in-frame clones only, with some absent. The sample includes approximately 200,000 clones, under 85% of them seen just once.

The TCR originated in a woman aged 18-29 years in good health and CMV-seronegative. This chain connects TRBV5-1 to TRBJ2-3; possibly TRBD1 for D (5 bases). Sequences were obtained from PBMCs. This CDR3 reads CASCRQITDTQYF. The DNA of the CDR3 is TGCGCCAGCTGTCGACAGATCACAGATACGCAGTATTTT.